These 10 T cell receptor beta chains were all obtained from the same sample, sequenced in a study of T cells in Graves' hyperthyroidism and ophthalmopathy. Researchers amplified the TCR beta CDR3 regions from RNA transcripts. First-round RT-PCR of the TCR CDR3 relied on the HTBI primer set. TCRdb passed the multiplex PCR reads through MiXCR, listing each CDR3 protein once. The sample consists of 540,000 or so distinct CDR3 sequences, just over 45% of them appearing once. The sequencing input was peripheral blood or thyroid tissue (not recorded which). The receptors originated from an adult woman with Graves' disease, either hyperthyroidism or ophthalmopathy (not recorded which).

The chain recombines TRBV7-2 with TRBJ2-5; D possibly corresponds to TRBD1 (6 bases). This CDR3 contains 14 residues. Germline CDR1 SGHTA, CDR2 FQGNSA. With 1 base removed from V and 5 bases from J, the gap between germline ends came to 11 bases. CDR3 in DNA: TGTGCCAGCAGCTTAGGGATGGGGGCGGAGACCCAGTACTTC. It yields the protein CASSLGMGAETQYF.

This clonotype came up many times. This rearrangement joins TRBV20-1 to TRBJ2-5; D may be TRBD1 (6 bases). Germline CDR1 DFQATT, CDR2 SNEGSKA (reference sequence). The V end lost 0 bases, the J end lost 0 bases, and 14 bases lay between the germline ends. The CDR3 covers 16 residues. As DNA, the CDR3 is TGCAGTGCTAGAGATATTGAGGCAGGGGACCAAGAGACCCAGTACTTC. Translated, it gives CSARDIEAGDQETQYF.

This clonotype was detected ten times or more. The chain uses TRBV7-8 and TRBJ1-5, with 9 bases fitting TRBD1. The CDR3 runs to 15 residues. Per the germline V gene, CDR1 is SGHVS and CDR2 is FQNEAQ. J gave up 7 bases and V 1 base, and 5 bases lay outside the gene matches. The CDR3 region is CASSLVGGTGQPQHF. The CDR3 bases are TGTGCCAGCAGCTTAGTCGGGGGGACAGGGCAGCCCCAGCATTTT.

This clonotype was detected only a few times. The chain couples TRBV28 to TRBJ1-5, with 8 bases that match TRBD1. The CDR3 spans 18 residues. The germline gives CDR1 MDHEN, CDR2 SYDVKM. After removal of 6 bases from V and 0 bases from J, the junction contained 13 bases not matched to a gene. The CDR3 here is CASRYPDRALYSNQPQHF. As DNA, the CDR3 is TGTGCCAGCAGGTATCCGGACAGGGCCTTATATAGCAATCAGCCCCAGCATTTT.

Concerning this clonotype itself: Sequence at one end of the junction differs from germline and may be a read error. The chain carries TRBV12-3 or TRBV12-4 and TRBJ2-7, with a tentative D call TRBD2 (6 bases). This CDR3 contains 12 residues. The CDR3: CASSLAERGTAF. CDR3 bases: TGTGCCAGCAGTTTGGCAGAACGGGGGACGGCGTTC.

The chain combines TRBV2 with TRBJ1-5; tentative D call: TRBD1 (5 bases). V lost 8 bases to trimming and J lost 7 bases, with 18 bases between them. CDR3 length: 14 residues. Germline CDR1 SNHLY, CDR2 FYNNEI. CDR3 loop: CASGGEGPPQPQHF. The DNA for the CDR3 is TGTGCCAGCGGAGGGGAGGGGCCCCCACAGCCCCAGCATTTT.

The chain employs TRBV7-9 and TRBJ1-1; tentatively, D is TRBD1 (6 bases). The V gene's germline CDR1 is SEHNR and CDR2 FQNEAQ (reference sequence). The CDR3 consists of 13 residues. Trimming shortened V by 6 bases and J by 11 bases, and 19 bases separated the two germline ends. CDR3 amino acids: CASSLPGDLGAFF. CDR3 nucleotide sequence: TGTGCCAGCAGTTTACCAGGGGACTTGGGGGCTTTCTTT.

V and J are TRBV11-2 and TRBJ1-5; maybe TRBD1 (6 bases). Germline values: CDR1 SGHAT, CDR2 FQNNGV. The CDR3 totals 15 residues. V was trimmed by 0 bases and J by 6 bases, leaving 12 bases between them. The CDR3: CASSLEAGEGQPQHF. The CDR3 bases are TGTGCCAGCAGCTTAGAGGCAGGGGAGGGTCAGCCCCAGCATTTT.

This clonotype was observed a few times. The genes are TRBV28 and TRBJ2-2, with D maybe TRBD2 (5 bases). CDR3 size: 18 residues. From germline, CDR1 is MDHEN and CDR2 SYDVKM. The V end lost 3 bases, the J end lost 1 base, and 18 bases lay between the germline ends. CDR3 nucleotide sequence: TGTGCCAGCAGTTTCGGCCTCCGGCGCGGGCGGAACACCGGGGAGCTGTTTTTT. The encoded protein is CASSFGLRRGRNTGELFF.

This clonotype was found many times. The V call is TRBV6-1, the J call TRBJ1-6, with D uncertain. Between the trimmed V and J ends, which lost 0 bases and 10 bases, there was a span of 16 bases. CDR3 length: 16 residues. Looked up from germline, CDR1 is MNHNS and CDR2 is SASEGT. In DNA, the CDR3 is TGTGCCAGCAGTGAAGCGCTTCGGGTGATTGGGTCACCCCTCCACTTT. Translating it yields CASSEALRVIGSPLHF.